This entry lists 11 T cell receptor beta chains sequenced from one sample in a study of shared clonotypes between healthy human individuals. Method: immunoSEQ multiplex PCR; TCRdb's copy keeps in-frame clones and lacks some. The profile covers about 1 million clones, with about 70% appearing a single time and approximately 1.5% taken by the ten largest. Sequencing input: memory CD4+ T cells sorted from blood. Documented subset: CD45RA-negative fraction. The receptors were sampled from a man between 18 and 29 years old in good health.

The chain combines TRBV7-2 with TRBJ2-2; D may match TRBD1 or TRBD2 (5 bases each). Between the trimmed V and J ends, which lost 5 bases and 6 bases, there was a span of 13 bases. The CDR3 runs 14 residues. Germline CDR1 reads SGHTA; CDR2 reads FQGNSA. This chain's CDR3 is CASSTLGTAGELFF. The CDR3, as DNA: TGTGCCAGCAGCACCCTAGGGACCGCCGGGGAGCTGTTTTTT.

The DNA of the CDR3 is TGTGCCAGCAGTGAAGAGGTTTCTAATGAAAAACTGTTTTTT. This translates into CASSEEVSNEKLFF. The V call is TRBV2, the J call TRBJ1-4; D call uncertain. The CDR3 sequence is 14 residues long. Trimming removed 1 base from V and 3 bases from J, with 6 bases in between. In germline, CDR1 is SNHLY, CDR2 FYNNEI.

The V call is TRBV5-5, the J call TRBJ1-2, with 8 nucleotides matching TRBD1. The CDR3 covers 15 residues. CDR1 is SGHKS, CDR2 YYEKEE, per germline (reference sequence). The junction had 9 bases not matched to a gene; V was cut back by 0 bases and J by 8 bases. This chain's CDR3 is CASSLGGTGPLGYTF. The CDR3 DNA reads TGTGCCAGCAGCTTGGGGGGGACAGGCCCCTTGGGCTACACCTTC. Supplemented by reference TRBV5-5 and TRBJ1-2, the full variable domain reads DAGVTQSPTHLIKTRGQQVTLRCSPISGHKSVSWYQQVLGQGPQFIFQYYEKEERGRGNFPDRFSARQFPNYSSELNVNALLLGDSALYLCASSLGGTGPLGYTFGSGTRLTVV.

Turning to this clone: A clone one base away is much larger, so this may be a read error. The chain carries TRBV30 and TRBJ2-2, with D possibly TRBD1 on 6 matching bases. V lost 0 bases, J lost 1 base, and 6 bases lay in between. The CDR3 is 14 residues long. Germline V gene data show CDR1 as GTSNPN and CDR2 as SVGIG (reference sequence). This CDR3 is CAWSVQGNTGELFF. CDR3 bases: TGTGCCTGGAGTGTACAGGGGAACACCGGGGAGCTGTTTTTT.

This chain's CDR3 is CASSPTGENTIYF. CDR3 sequence (DNA): TGTGCCAGCAGTCCGACAGGTGAAAACACCATATATTTT. V gene TRBV6-1 combines with J gene TRBJ1-3, with D tentatively TRBD1 (6 bases). V lost 5 bases, J lost 6 bases, and 11 bases lay in between. This CDR3 is 13 amino acids long. Germline V CDR1 and CDR2: MNHNS, SASEGT.

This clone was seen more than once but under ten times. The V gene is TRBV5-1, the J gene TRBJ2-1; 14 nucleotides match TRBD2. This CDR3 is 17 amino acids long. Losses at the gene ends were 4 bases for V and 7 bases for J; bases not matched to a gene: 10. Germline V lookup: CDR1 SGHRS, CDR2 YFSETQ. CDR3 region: CASSPTGLAGGRNEQFF. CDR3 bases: TGCGCCAGCAGCCCAACCGGACTAGCGGGAGGAAGGAATGAGCAGTTCTTC.

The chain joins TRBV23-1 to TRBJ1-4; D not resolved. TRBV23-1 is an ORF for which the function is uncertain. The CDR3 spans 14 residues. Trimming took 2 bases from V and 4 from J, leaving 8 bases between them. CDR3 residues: CASSQAEFNEKLFF. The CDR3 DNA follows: TGCGCCAGCAGTCAAGCAGAGTTTAATGAAAAACTGTTTTTT.

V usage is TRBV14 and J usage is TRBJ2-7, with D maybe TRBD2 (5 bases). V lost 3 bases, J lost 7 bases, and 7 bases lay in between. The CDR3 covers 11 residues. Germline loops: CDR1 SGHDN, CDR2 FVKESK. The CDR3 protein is CASSHGEEQYF. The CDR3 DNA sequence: TGTGCCAGCAGCCACGGGGAAGAGCAGTACTTC.

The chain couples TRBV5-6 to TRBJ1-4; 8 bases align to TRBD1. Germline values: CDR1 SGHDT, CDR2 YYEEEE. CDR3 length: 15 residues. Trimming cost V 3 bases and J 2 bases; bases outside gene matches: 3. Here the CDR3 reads CASSYGQGTNEKLFF. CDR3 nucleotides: TGTGCCAGCAGCTATGGACAGGGCACTAATGAAAAACTGTTTTTT.

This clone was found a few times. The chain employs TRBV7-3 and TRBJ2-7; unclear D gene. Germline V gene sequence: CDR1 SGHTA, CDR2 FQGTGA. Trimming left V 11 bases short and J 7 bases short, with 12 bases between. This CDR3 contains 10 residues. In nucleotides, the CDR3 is TGTGCCCATAGACCGAGGGAGCAGTACTTC. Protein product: CAHRPREQYF.

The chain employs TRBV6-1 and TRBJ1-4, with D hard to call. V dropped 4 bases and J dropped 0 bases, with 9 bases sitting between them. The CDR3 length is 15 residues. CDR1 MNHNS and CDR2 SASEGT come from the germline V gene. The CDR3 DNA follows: TGTGCCAGCAGTGGAACAGAGGCAACTAATGAAAAACTGTTTTTT. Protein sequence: CASSGTEATNEKLFF.